The TCR beta chain described here comes from a study of T cell responses to AZD1222 COVID-19 vaccine. Study observations and caveats: Vaccine-associated CD4 TCRs spanned spike, dominant at 160-218 and 743-854. Increased Spike-specific TCR breadth and depth were observed after two AZD1222 doses.

CDR1 is MNHEY and CDR2 is SVGAGI in the germline V gene. The trim removed 8 bases at V and 6 bases at J, leaving 1 base unmatched. This CDR3 spans 13 amino acids. Whether given at about 4 or about 12 weeks, second doses were pooled. With respect to this clone: The antigen is undetermined.

Sequencing used immunoSEQ multiplex PCR; TCRdb keeps in-frame clones, though not all of them. The table shows about 140,000 clones, with roughly nine tenths occurring only once. This chain joins TRBV6-5 and TRBJ2-1; 13 nucleotides align to TRBD2. The material was peripheral blood, obtained 28 days after the second AZD1222 dose. The origin of this receptor is an adult who received the AZD1222 COVID-19 vaccine. In nucleotides, the CDR3 is TGTGCCAGCCGGACTAGCGGGAGCAATGAGCAGTTCTTC. Translating gives CASRTSGSNEQFF.